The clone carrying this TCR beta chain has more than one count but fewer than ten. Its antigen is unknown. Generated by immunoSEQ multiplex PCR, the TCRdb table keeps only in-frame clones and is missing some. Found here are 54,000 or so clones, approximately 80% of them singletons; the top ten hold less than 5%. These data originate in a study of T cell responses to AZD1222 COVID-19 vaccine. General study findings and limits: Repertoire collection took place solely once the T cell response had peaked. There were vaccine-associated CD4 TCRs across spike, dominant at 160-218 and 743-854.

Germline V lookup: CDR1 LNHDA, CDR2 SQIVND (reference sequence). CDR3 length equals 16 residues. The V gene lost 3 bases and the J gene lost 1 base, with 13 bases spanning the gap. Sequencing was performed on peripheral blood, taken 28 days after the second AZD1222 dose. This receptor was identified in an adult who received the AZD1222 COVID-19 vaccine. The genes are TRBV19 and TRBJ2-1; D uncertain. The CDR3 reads CASSIDFEQSYNEQFF. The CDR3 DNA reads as TGTGCCAGTAGTATCGATTTCGAGCAGTCCTACAATGAGCAGTTCTTC.